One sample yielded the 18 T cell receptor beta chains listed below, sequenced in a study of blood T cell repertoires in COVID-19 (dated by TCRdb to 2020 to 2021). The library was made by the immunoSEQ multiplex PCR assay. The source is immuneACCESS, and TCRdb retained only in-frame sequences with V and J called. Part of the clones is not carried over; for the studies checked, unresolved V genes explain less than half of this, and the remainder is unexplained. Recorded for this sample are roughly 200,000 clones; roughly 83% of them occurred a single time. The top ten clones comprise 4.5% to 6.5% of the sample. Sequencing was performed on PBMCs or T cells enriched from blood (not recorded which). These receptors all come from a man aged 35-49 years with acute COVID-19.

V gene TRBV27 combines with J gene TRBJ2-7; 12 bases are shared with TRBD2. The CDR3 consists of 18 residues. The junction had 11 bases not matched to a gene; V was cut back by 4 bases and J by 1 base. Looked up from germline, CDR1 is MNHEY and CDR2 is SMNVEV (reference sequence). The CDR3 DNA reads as TGTGCCAGCAGTTCCCGGGGGCTAGCGGGAGGGGGTTCCTACGAGCAGTACTTC. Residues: CASSSRGLAGGGSYEQYF.

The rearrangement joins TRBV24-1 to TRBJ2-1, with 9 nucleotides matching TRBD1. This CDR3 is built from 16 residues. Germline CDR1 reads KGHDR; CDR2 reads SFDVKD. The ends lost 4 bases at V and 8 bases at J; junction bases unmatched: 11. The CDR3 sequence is CATSDPTGTGIDEQFF. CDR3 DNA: TGTGCCACCAGTGACCCCACCGGGACAGGGATCGATGAGCAGTTCTTC.

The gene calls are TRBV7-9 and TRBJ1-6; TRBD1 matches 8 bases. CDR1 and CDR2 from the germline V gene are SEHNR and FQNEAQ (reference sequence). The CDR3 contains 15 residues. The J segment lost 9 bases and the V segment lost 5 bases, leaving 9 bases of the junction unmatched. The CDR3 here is CASSLDRDGASPLHF. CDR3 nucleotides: TGTGCCAGCAGCCTGGACAGGGACGGGGCTTCACCCCTCCACTTT.

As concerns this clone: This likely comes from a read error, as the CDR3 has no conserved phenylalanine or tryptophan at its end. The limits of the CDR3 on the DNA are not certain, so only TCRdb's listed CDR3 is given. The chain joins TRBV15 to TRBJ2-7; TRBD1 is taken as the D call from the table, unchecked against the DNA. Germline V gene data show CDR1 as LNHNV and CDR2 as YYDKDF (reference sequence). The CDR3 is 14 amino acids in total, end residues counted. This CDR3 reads CATSRGLDGLSRVL.

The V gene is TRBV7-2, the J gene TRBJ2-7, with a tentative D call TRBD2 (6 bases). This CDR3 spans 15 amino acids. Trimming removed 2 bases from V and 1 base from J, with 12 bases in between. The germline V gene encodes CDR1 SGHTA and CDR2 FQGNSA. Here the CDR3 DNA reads TGTGCCAGCAGCTTATTGAGCGGGCGTTCCTACGAGCAGTACTTC. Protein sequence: CASSLLSGRSYEQYF.

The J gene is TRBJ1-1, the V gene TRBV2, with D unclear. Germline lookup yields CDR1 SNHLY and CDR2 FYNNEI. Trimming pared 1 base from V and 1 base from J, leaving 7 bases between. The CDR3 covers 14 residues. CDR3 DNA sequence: TGTGCCAGCAGTGAAGTTAGCGGGAACACTGAAGCTTTCTTT. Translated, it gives CASSEVSGNTEAFF.

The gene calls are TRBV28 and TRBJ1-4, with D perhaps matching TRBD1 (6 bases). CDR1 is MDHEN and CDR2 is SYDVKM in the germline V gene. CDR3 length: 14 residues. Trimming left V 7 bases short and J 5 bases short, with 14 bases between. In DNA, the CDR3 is TGTGCCAGCACCGGGGGAGGGGGGAATGAAAAACTGTTTTTT. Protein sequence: CASTGGGGNEKLFF.

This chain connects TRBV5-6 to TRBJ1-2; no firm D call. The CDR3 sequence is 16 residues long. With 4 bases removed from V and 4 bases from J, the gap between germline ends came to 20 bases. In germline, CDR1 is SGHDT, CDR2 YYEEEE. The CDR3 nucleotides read TGTGCCAGCAGCGCGCCTGTAGACAAAAACCCCTATGGCTACACCTTC. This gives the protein CASSAPVDKNPYGYTF. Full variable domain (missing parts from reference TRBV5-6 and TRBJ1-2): DAGVTQSPTHLIKTRGQQVTLRCSPKSGHDTVSWYQQALGQGPQFIFQYYEEEERQRGNFPDRFSGHQFPNYSSELNVNALLLGDSALYLCASSAPVDKNPYGYTFGSGTRLTVV.

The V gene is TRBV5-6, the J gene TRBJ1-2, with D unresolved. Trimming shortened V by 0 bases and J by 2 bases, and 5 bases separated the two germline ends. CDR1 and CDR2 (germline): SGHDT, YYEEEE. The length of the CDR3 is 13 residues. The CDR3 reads CASSLGQNYGYTF. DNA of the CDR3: TGTGCCAGCAGCTTGGGTCAGAACTATGGCTACACCTTC.

CDR3 amino acids: CASSQAGVHEQYF. The CDR3 DNA reads as TGTGCCAGCAGCCAAGCGGGAGTGCACGAGCAGTACTTC. The chain combines TRBV28 with TRBJ2-7, with TRBD2 identical over 8 bases. The germline CDR1 and CDR2 sequences are MDHEN and SYDVKM. This CDR3 comprises 13 residues. V was pared by 6 bases and J by 5 bases, with 6 bases of the junction left unmatched.

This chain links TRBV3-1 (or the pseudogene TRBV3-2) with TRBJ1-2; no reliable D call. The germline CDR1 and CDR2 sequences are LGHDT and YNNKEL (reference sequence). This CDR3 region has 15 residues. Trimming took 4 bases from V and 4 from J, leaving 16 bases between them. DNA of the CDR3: TGTGCCAGCAGCCCACTAGAATCTCGGGGCTATGGCTACACCTTC. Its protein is CASSPLESRGYGYTF.

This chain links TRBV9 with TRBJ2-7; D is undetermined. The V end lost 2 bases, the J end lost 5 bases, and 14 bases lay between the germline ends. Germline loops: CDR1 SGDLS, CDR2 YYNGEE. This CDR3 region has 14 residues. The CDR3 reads CASSVGPVAHEQYF. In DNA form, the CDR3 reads TGTGCCAGCAGCGTTGGGCCGGTCGCCCACGAGCAGTACTTC. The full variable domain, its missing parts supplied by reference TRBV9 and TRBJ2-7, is DSGVTQTPKHLITATGQRVTLRCSPRSGDLSVYWYQQSLDQGLQFLIQYYNGEERAKGNILERFSAQQFPDLHSELNLSSLELGDSALYFCASSVGPVAHEQYFGPGTRLTVT.

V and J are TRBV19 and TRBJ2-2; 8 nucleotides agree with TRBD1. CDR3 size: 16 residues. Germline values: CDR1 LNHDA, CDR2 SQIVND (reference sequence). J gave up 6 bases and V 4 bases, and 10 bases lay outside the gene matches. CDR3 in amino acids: CASSRQGNNAPGELFF. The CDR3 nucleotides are TGTGCCAGTAGTAGACAGGGGAACAATGCCCCCGGGGAGCTGTTTTTT. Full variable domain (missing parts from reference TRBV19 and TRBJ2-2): DGGITQSPKYLFRKEGQNVTLSCEQNLNHDAMYWYRQDPGQGLRLIYYSQIVNDFQKGDIAEGYSVSREKKESFPLTVTSAQKNPTAFYLCASSRQGNNAPGELFFGEGSRLTVL.

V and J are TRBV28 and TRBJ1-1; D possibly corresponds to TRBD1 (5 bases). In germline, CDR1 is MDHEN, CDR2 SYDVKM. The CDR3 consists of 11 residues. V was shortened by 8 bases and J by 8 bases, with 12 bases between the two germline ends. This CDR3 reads CASRGGGEAFF. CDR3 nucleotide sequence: TGTGCCAGCCGGGGGGGAGGAGAAGCTTTCTTT.

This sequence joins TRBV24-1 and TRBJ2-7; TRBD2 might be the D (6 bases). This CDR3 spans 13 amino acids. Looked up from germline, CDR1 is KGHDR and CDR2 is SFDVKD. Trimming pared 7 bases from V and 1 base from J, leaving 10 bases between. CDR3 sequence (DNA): TGTGCCACCAGGGGGGACTCTTCCTACGAGCAGTACTTC. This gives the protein CATRGDSSYEQYF.

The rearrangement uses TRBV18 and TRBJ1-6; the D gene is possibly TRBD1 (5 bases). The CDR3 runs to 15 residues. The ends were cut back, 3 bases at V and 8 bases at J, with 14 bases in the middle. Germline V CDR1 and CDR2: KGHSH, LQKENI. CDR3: CASSPTDSDYSPLHF. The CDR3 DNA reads TGTGCCAGCTCACCGACAGACAGCGACTATTCACCCCTCCACTTT.

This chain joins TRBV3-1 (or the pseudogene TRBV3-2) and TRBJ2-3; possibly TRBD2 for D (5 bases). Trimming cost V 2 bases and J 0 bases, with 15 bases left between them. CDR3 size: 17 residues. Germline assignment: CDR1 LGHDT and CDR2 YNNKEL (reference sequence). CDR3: CASSQSYGIRSTDTQYF. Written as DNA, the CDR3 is TGTGCCAGCAGCCAAAGTTACGGGATAAGGAGCACAGATACGCAGTATTTT.

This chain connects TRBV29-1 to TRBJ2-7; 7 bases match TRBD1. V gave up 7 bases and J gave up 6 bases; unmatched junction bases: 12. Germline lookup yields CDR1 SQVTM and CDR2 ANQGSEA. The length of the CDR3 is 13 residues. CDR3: CSAKGAGLSEQYF. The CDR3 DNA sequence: TGCAGCGCCAAGGGGGCCGGTCTGTCCGAGCAGTACTTC.